This is a list of T cell receptor beta chains from one sample in a study of T cell responses to AZD1222 COVID-19 vaccine. Profiling relied on immunoSEQ multiplex PCR, and the TCRdb table lists in-frame clones only, not all of them. The sample lists almost 70,000 clones; over 70% were seen once. Sample: peripheral blood, taken 28 days after the second AZD1222 dose. The receptors shown here come from an adult who received the AZD1222 COVID-19 vaccine. The CDR3 runs from the conserved cysteine through the conserved F or W. A D gene is named only where the DNA matches it firmly. Expanded clones are given a class, and other clones once, few, many or no size at all.

>TRBJ2-2|.|few|TRBV12-5
TGTGCTAGTGGTTTGGAGGGTGTCGGGGAGCTGTTTTTT
CASGLEGVGELFF
>TRBJ1-2|TRBD1|few|TRBV10-2
TGCGCCAGTACGCCGGGACAGGGGCTGAGGGACTATGGCTACACCTTC
CASTPGQGLRDYGYTF
>TRBJ1-1|TRBD1|.|TRBV5-1
TGCGCCAGCAGCTTCCGGGGACAGGACAATGAAGCTTTCTTT
CASSFRGQDNEAFF
>TRBJ1-5|.|.|TRBV6-5
TGTGCCAGCAGTACGAATAGCAATCAGCCCCAGCATTTT
CASSTNSNQPQHF
>TRBJ1-1|.|.|TRBV6-1
TGTGCCAGCAGTGAAGCGGACCCGGTTAGTACTGAAGCTTTCTTT
CASSEADPVSTEAFF
>TRBJ2-7|TRBD1|.|TRBV27
TGTGCCAGCAGTTTTAACAGGGACAGCGAGCAGTACTTC
CASSFNRDSEQYF
>TRBJ2-1|.|.|TRBV12-3/TRBV12-4
TGTGCCAGCAACCGGAACAGGAAGGATGAGCAGTTCTTC
CASNRNRKDEQFF
>TRBJ1-1|.|few|TRBV9
TGTGCCAGCAGCGGAGATATTGAGGGGACTGAAGCTTTCTTT
CASSGDIEGTEAFF
>TRBJ1-2|.|.|TRBV6-5
TGTGCCAGCAGAATAGGGGGTGGAGGCTACTATGGCTACACCTTC
CASRIGGGGYYGYTF
>TRBJ1-1|.|.|TRBV4-1
TGCGCCACCAGGAGGAACACTGAAGCTTTCTTT
CATRRNTEAFF
>TRBJ2-5|TRBD1|.|TRBV6-5
TGTGCCAGCAGTAAGTGGGACAGACAAGAGACCCAGTACTTC
CASSKWDRQETQYF
>TRBJ2-7|TRBD2|.|TRBV7-2
TGTGCCAGCAGCTCAAGCGGGGGTACTTACGAGCAGTACTTC
CASSSSGGTYEQYF
>TRBJ1-5|.|.|TRBV28
TGTGCCAGCAACCCAGGCGGGGTACGCAATCAGCCCCAGCATTTT
CASNPGGVRNQPQHF
>TRBJ2-5|.|.|TRBV19
TGTGCCAGTAGCCCGTATACGACCGGGGAGACCCAGTACTTC
CASSPYTTGETQYF
>TRBJ1-2|TRBD1|.|TRBV5-1
TGCGCCAGCAGCTTGGCAACAGGGGGCGATGGCTACACCTTC
CASSLATGGDGYTF
>TRBJ2-1|TRBD2|.|TRBV5-1
TGCGCCAGCAGCTCCCTAATGGCCCGGGGGGGGTACAATGAGCAGTTCTTC
CASSSLMARGGYNEQFF
>TRBJ2-2|TRBD2|few|TRBV5-1
TGCGCCAGCAGCTCCGCCGGCGCGCGGGGGTATTCCGGGGAGCTGTTTTTT
CASSSAGARGYSGELFF
>TRBJ2-1|.|.|TRBV7-9
TGTGCCAGCAGCTTATTGGCGGGCGGGAATGAGCAGTTCTTC
CASSLLAGGNEQFF
>TRBJ1-6|.|.|TRBV30
TGTGCCTGGAGACAGTATTCATTGGGCCTCCACTTT
CAWRQYSLGLHF
>TRBJ1-1|.|.|TRBV5-1
TGCGCCAGCAGTTTTTTGGGGGATGACACTGAAGCTTTCTTT
CASSFLGDDTEAFF
>TRBJ1-1|.|few|TRBV30
TGTGCCTGGAGTGGTGGAACCACTGAAGCTTTCTTT
CAWSGGTTEAFF
>TRBJ1-3|.|.|TRBV14
TGTGCCAGCAGCCATGTAGGGGGGAACACCATATATTTT
CASSHVGGNTIYF
>TRBJ2-3|TRBD2|.|TRBV9
TGTGCCAGCAGCGCGAGTGGGACTAGCGGGGGGGCCCCAGATACGCAGTATTTT
CASSASGTSGGAPDTQYF
>TRBJ2-2|.|.|TRBV18
TGTGCCGGATCGTTGCGCAGGGGTACCGGGGAGCTGTTTTTT
CAGSLRRGTGELFF
>TRBJ1-2|.|.|TRBV5-1
TGCGCCAGCAGCCCCCGAGAGAGCGCCGCTAACTATGGCTACACCTTC
CASSPRESAANYGYTF
>TRBJ1-2|TRBD1|.|TRBV2
TGTGCCAGCTCGGACGGGACAGGGGGTATCGGTAGCTACACCTTC
CASSDGTGGIGSYTF
>TRBJ1-2|.|.|TRBV13
TGTGCCAGCAGCTTTAGTCACTATGGCTACACCTTC
CASSFSHYGYTF
>TRBJ1-1|.|.|TRBV11-2
TGTGCCAGCAGCTTAATGATTAGGGGCAACACTGAAGCTTTCTTT
CASSLMIRGNTEAFF
>TRBJ2-3|.|.|TRBV7-9
TGTGCCAGCAGCCCAGCGGACTTCAGCACAGATACGCAGTATTTT
CASSPADFSTDTQYF
>TRBJ2-1|.|.|TRBV7-9
TGTGCCAGCAGCTTTCTTGGCTCCTACAATGAGCAGTTCTTC
CASSFLGSYNEQFF
>TRBJ2-1|.|.|TRBV5-6
TGTGCCAGCAGCTTGATACTAGCCCACAATGAGCAGTTCTTC
CASSLILAHNEQFF
>TRBJ2-7|TRBD1|.|TRBV5-1
TGCGCCAGCAGCCCTCGACAGGGAACCACCTACGAGCAGTACTTC
CASSPRQGTTYEQYF
>TRBJ1-1|TRBD1|.|TRBV5-4
TGTGCCAGCAGCCGGGACAGCCTAAATATCATGAACACTGAAGCTTTCTTT
CASSRDSLNIMNTEAFF
>TRBJ2-6|.|.|TRBV3-1/TRBV3-2
TGTGCCAGCAGCCAAGCTTTGCGGATCTCTGGGGCCAACGTCCTGACTTTC
CASSQALRISGANVLTF
>TRBJ1-5|.|.|TRBV19
TGTGCCAGTAGTACGACAACTACTACCCAAAGCAATCAGCCCCAGCATTTT
CASSTTTTTQSNQPQHF
>TRBJ2-5|TRBD2|.|TRBV19
TGTGCCAGTTCTAGCGGGGGGGCTGGGCAAGAGACCCAGTACTTC
CASSSGGAGQETQYF
>TRBJ2-2|TRBD2|few|TRBV30
TGTGCCTGGAGTGTCCTAGCGGGGGGGTACACCGGGGAGCTGTTTTTT
CAWSVLAGGYTGELFF